This T cell receptor beta chain was recovered during a study of early T cells in non-severe SARS-CoV-2 infection. Study details: RNA in bulk from unsorted whole blood was sequenced, and chains were unpaired. Study-wide points: A preference for anti-spike CD8 responses marked VDJdb matching, which missed private and CD4 specificities.

Separate cDNA molecules each had unique molecular identifiers attached to them. TCRdb reprocessed the 5' RACE reads with MiXCR, giving one entry per CDR3 protein. The sample contains tens of thousands of distinct CDR3 sequences, 9.5% to 15% of which appear only once. Of note for this clonotype: The antigen is not known.

The germline V gene has CDR1 SGDLS and CDR2 YYNGEE. Trimming at V came to 4 bases and at J to 2 bases, leaving 2 bases not matched to a gene. This CDR3 has 13 amino acids. Sequencing input: whole blood. This clonotype originated in an adult who was a healthcare worker with PCR-confirmed SARS-CoV-2 infection or an uninfected control (not recorded which). The chain employs TRBV9 and TRBJ1-1; 7 positions match TRBD1. CDR3 coding DNA: TGTGCCAGCAGCCGACAGGGTAACACTGAAGCTTTCTTT. It translates to CASSRQGNTEAFF.